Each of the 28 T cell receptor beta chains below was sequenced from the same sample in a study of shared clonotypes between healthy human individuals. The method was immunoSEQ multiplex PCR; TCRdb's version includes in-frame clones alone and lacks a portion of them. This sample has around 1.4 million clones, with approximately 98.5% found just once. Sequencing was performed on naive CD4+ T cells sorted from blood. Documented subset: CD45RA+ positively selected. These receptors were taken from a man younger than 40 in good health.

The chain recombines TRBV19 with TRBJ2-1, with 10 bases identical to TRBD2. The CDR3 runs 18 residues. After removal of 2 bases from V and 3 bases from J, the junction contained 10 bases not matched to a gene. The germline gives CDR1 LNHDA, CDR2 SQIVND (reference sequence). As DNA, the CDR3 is TGTGCCAGTAGTATAAGTCTAGCGGGAGAGGCGTACTACAATGAGCAGTTCTTC. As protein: CASSISLAGEAYYNEQFF.

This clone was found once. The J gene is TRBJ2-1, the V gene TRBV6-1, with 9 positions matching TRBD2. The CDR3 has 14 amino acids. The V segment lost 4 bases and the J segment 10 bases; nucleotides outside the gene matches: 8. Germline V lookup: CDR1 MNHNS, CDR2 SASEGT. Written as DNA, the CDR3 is TGTGCCAGCAGTGTCAGCGGGAGGTTCGGCGAGCAGTTCTTC. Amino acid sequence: CASSVSGRFGEQFF.

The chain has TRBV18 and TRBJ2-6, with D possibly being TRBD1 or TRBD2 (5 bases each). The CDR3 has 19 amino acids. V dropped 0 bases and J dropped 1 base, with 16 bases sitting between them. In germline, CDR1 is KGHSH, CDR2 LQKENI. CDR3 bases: TGTGCCAGCTCACCACCGGAAGGATGGGGGAAATCTGGGGCCAACGTCCTGACTTTC. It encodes CASSPPEGWGKSGANVLTF.

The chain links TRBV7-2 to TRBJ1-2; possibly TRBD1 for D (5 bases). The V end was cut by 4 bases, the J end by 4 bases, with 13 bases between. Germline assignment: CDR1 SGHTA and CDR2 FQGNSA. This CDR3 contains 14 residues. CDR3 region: CASSSPGRVYGYTF. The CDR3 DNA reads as TGTGCCAGCAGCTCCCCGGGCAGGGTCTATGGCTACACCTTC. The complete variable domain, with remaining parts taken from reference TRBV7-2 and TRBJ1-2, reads GAGVSQSPSNKVTEKGKDVELRCDPISGHTALYWYRQSLGQGLEFLIYFQGNSAPDKSGLPSDRFSAERTGGSVSTLTIQRTQQEDSAVYLCASSSPGRVYGYTFGSGTRLTVV.

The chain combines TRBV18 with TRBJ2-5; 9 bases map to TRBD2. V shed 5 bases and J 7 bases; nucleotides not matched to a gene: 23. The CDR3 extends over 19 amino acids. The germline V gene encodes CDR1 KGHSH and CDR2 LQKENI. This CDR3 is CASSGLQGTSRLPRVTQYF. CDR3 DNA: TGTGCCAGCTCAGGGCTCCAGGGGACTAGCCGACTTCCAAGAGTGACCCAGTACTTC. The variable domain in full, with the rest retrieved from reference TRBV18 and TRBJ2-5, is NAGVMQNPRHLVRRRGQEARLRCSPMKGHSHVYWYRQLPEEGLKFMVYLQKENIIDESGMPKERFSAEFPKEGPSILRIQQVVRGDSAAYFCASSGLQGTSRLPRVTQYFGPGTRLLVL.

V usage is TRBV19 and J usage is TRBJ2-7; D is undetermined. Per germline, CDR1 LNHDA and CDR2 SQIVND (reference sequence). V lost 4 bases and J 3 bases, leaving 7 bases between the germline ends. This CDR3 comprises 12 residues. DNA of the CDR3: TGTGCCAGTAGTAGCCGTAACTACGAGCAGTACTTC. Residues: CASSSRNYEQYF.

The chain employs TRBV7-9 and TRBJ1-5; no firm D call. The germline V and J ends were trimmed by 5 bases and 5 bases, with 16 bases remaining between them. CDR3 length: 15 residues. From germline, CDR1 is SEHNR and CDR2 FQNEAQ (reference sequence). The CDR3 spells CASSPFEFPDQPQHF. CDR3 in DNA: TGTGCCAGCAGCCCCTTCGAGTTCCCGGATCAGCCCCAGCATTTT.

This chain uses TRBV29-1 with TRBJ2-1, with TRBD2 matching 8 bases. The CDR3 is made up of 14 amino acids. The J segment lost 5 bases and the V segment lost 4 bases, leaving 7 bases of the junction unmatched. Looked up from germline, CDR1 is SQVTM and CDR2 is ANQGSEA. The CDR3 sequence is CSVAPGGSDNEQFF. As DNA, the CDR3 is TGCAGCGTTGCTCCGGGAGGGTCCGACAATGAGCAGTTCTTC.

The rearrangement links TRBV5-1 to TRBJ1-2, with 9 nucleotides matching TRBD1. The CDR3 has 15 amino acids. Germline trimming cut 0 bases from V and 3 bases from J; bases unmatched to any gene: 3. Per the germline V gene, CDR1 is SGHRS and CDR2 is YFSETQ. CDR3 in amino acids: CASSLVTGGDYGYTF. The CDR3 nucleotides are TGCGCCAGCAGCTTGGTGACAGGGGGTGACTATGGCTACACCTTC.

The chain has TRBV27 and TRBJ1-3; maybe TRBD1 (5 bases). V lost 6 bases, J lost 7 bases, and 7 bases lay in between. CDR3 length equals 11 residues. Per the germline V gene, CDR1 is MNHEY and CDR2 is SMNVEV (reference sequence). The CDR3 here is CASREGNTIYF. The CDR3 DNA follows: TGTGCCAGCAGAGAGGGGAACACCATATATTTT.

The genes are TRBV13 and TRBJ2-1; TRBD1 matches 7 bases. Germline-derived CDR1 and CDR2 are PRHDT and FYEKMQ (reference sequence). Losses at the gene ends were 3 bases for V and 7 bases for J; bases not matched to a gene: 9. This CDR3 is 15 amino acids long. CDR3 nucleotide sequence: TGTGCCAGCAGCTTCACTAACAGGGGTGGGAATGAGCAGTTCTTC. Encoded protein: CASSFTNRGGNEQFF.

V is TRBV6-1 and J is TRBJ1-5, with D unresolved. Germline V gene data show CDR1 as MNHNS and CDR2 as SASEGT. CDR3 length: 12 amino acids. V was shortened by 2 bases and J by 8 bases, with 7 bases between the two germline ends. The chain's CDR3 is CASSEYGKPQHF. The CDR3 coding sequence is TGTGCCAGCAGTGAATATGGGAAGCCCCAGCATTTT.

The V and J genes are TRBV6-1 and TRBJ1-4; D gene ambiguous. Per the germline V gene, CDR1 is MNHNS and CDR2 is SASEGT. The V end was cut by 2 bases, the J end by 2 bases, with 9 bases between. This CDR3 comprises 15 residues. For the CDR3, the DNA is TGTGCCAGCAGTGAAAACCCTGGGACTAATGAAAAACTGTTTTTT. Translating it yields CASSENPGTNEKLFF.

The CDR3 reads CASSLVRSEQQFF. The CDR3 bases are TGTGCCAGCAGCTTAGTTAGGTCAGAACAGCAGTTCTTC. The chain uses TRBV7-6 and TRBJ2-1; D gene ambiguous. The CDR3 has 13 amino acids. In germline, CDR1 is SGHVS, CDR2 FNYEAQ. V was trimmed by 1 base and J by 11 bases, leaving 12 bases between them.

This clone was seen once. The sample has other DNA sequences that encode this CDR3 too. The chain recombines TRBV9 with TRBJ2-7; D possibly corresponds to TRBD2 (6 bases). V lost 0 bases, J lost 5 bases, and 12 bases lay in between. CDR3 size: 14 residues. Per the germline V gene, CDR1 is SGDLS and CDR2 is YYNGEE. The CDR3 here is CASSVVGGSDEQYF. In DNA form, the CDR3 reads TGTGCCAGCAGCGTAGTTGGGGGGTCGGACGAGCAGTACTTC.

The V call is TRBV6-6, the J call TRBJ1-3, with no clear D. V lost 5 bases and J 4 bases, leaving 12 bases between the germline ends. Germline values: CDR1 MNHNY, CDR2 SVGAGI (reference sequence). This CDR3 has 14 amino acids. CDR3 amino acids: CASSPLQAGNTIYF. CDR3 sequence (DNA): TGTGCCAGCAGTCCATTACAAGCGGGAAACACCATATATTTT.

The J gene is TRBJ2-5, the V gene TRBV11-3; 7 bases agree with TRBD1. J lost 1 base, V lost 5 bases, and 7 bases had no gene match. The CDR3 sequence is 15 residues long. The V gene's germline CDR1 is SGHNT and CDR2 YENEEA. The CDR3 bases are TGTGCCAGCAGCCCCGGGACAGATGGCCAAGAGACCCAGTACTTC. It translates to CASSPGTDGQETQYF.

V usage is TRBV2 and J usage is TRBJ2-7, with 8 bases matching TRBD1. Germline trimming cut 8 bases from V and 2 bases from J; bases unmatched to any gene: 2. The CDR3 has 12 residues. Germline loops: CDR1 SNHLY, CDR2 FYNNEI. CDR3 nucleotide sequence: TGTGCCAGCTCCAGGGGGCCCTACGAGCAGTACTTC. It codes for CASSRGPYEQYF.

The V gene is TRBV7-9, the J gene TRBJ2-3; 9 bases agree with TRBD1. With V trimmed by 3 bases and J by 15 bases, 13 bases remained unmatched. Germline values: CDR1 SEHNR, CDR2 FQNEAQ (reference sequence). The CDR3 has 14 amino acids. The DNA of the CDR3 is TGTGCCAGCAGCTTTCCTCGACAGGGGGGAAGGCATTATTTT. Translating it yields CASSFPRQGGRHYF.

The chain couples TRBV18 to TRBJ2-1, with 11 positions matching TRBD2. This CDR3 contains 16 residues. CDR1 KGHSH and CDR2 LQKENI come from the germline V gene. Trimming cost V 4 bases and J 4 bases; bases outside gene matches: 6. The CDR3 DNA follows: TGTGCCAGCTCACTCGTAGGACTAGCGGGTTACAATGAGCAGTTCTTC. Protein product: CASSLVGLAGYNEQFF.

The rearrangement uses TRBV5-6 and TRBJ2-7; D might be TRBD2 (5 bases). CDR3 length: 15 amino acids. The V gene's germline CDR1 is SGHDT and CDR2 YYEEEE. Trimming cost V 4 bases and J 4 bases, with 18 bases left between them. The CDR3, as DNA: TGTGCCAGCAGCCGAACGGGGTATAGGGTTTACGAGCAGTACTTC. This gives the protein CASSRTGYRVYEQYF. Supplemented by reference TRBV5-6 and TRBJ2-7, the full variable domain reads DAGVTQSPTHLIKTRGQQVTLRCSPKSGHDTVSWYQQALGQGPQFIFQYYEEEERQRGNFPDRFSGHQFPNYSSELNVNALLLGDSALYLCASSRTGYRVYEQYFGPGTRLTVT.

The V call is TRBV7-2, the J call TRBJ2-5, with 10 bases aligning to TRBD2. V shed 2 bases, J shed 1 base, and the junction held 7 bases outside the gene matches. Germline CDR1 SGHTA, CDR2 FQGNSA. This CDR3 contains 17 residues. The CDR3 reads CASSLLAGAGSQETQYF. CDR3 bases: TGTGCCAGCAGCTTACTAGCGGGAGCCGGGAGCCAAGAGACCCAGTACTTC.

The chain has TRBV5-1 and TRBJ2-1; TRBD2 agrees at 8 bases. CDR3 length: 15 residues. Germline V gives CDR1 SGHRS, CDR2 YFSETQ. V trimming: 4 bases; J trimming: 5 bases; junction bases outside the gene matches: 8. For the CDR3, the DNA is TGCGCCAGCAGCCCGGGGGGGGCGGGCAACAATGAGCAGTTCTTC. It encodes CASSPGGAGNNEQFF.

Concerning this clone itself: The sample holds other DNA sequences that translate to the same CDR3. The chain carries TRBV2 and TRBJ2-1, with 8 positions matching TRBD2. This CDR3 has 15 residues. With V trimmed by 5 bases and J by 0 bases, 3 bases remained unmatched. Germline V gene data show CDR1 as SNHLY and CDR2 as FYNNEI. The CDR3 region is CASSSSGSSYNEQFF. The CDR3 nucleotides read TGTGCCAGCAGTTCGAGCGGGAGCTCCTACAATGAGCAGTTCTTC.

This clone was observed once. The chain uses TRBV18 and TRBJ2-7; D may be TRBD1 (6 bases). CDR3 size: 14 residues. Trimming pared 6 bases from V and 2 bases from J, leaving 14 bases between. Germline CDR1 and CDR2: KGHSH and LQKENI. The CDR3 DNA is TGTGCCAGCTCTGGAGCAGGGGCGACCTACGAGCAGTACTTC. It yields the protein CASSGAGATYEQYF. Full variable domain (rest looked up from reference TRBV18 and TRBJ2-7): NAGVMQNPRHLVRRRGQEARLRCSPMKGHSHVYWYRQLPEEGLKFMVYLQKENIIDESGMPKERFSAEFPKEGPSILRIQQVVRGDSAAYFCASSGAGATYEQYFGPGTRLTVT.

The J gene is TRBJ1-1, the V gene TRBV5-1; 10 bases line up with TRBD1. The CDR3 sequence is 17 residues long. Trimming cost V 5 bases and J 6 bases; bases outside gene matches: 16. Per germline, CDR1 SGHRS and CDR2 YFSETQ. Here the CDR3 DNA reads TGCGCCAGCAGTTCCGGCGCGATAGACAGGGGGCTGGCTGAAGCTTTCTTT. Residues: CASSSGAIDRGLAEAFF.

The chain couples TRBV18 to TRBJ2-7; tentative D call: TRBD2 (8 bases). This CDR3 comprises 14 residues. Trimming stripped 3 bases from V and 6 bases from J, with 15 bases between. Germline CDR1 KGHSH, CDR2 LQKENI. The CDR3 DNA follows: TGTGCCAGCTCACCCTCGGGAGGGGGCGGCGAGCAGTACTTC. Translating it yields CASSPSGGGGEQYF.

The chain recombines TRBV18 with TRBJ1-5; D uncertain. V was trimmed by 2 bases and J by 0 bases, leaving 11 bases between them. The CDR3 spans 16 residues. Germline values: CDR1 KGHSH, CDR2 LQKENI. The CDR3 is CASSPGLMTSNQPQHF. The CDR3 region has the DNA TGTGCCAGCTCACCAGGCCTAATGACTAGCAATCAGCCCCAGCATTTT.